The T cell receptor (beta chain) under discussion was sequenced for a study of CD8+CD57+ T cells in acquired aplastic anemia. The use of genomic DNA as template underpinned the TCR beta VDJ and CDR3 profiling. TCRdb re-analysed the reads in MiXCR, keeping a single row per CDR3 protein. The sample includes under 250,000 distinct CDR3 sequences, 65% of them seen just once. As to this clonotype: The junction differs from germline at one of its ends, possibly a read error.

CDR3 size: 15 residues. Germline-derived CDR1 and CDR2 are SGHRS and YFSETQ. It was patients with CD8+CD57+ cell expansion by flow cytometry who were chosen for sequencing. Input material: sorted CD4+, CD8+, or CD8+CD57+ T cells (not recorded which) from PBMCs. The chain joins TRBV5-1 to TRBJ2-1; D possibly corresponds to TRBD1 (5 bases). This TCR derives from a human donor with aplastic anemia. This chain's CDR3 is CASSLETGSYDEQFF. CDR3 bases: TGCGCCAGCAGCTTGGAAACAGGTTCCTACGATGAGCAGTTCTTC.